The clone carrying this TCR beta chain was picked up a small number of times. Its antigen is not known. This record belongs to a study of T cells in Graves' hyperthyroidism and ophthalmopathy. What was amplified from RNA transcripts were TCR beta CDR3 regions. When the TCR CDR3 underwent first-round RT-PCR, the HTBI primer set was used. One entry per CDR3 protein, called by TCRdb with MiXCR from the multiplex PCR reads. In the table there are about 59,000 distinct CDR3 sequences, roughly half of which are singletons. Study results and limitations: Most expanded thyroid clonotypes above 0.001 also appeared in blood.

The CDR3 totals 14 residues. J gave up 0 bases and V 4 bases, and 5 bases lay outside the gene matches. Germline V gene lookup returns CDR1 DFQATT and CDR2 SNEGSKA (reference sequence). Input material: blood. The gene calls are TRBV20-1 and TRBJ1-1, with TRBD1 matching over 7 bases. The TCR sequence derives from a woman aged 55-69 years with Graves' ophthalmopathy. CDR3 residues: CSAIIGTVNTEAFF. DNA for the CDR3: TGCAGTGCTATAATAGGGACAGTGAACACTGAAGCTTTCTTT.